Listed below are T cell receptor beta chains from one sample, sequenced in a study of cytomegalovirus exposure and HLA in healthy donors. The repertoire was sequenced with immunoSEQ multiplex PCR; TCRdb's copy has only in-frame clones and lacks some. Here the sample spans about 47,000 clones, approximately 65% being singletons. Sequenced sample: PBMCs. The origin of the receptors is a man aged 25-40 years in good health and CMV-seronegative. The CDR3 runs from the conserved cysteine through the conserved F or W.

V: TRBV29-1
CDR3: CSVLTGTSGIYQETQYF

V: TRBV29-1
CDR3: CSVGTGYGYTF

V: TRBV29-1
CDR3: CSAQMHYEQYF

V: TRBV29-1
CDR3: CSVEDPDTVLNEKLFF

V: TRBV25-1
CDR3: CASRDLQGYNEQFF

V: TRBV6-5
CDR3: CASRTGWEETQYF

V: TRBV18
CDR3: CASSPGSGTSENNEQFF

V: TRBV5-1
CDR3: CASSFGGDTEAFF

V: TRBV5-6
CDR3: CASSFRGTGNKANTIYF

V: TRBV5-6
CDR3: CASSSPQRTNQFNYEQYF

V: TRBV30
CDR3: CAWNLPEMSGGFEKLFF

V: TRBV6-5
CDR3: CASSYAGTHNEKLFF

V: TRBV7-2
CDR3: CASSTGTGGRETQYF

V: TRBV4-1
CDR3: CASSHPGGQPQHF

V: TRBV2
CDR3: CASSHRVAGALREQYF

V: TRBV6-1
CDR3: CASSATASSFEQYF

V: TRBV2
CDR3: CASSEGRANTGELFF

V: TRBV11-2
CDR3: CASSSPTGSPGYTF

V: TRBV5-4
CDR3: CASSIRDRPQTEQYF

V: TRBV10-1
CDR3: CASSEGRGYPFYEQYF

V: TRBV29-1
CDR3: CSVASGFTYEQYF

V: TRBV9
CDR3: CASSVSQGYEQYF

V: TRBV6-6
CDR3: CASSQTGQTEQYF

V: TRBV6-5
CDR3: CASSYNSLTYTDTQYF

V: TRBV10-3
CDR3: CAIGDRRSGYTF

V: TRBV19
CDR3: CASREAGLGKETQYF

V: TRBV7-9
CDR3: CASSPEVTTEAFF

V: TRBV6-5
CDR3: CASSYSGRARNYEQYF

V: TRBV7-9
CDR3: CASSPGGGGNTIYF

V: TRBV19
CDR3: CATKTRVGPGETQYF

V: TRBV5-1
CDR3: CASSRGHRETQYF

V: TRBV18
CDR3: CASSPPTSFPTQYF

V: TRBV25-1
CDR3: CASSEAGFHEQYF

V: TRBV18
CDR3: CASSPLSSGVGETQYF

V: TRBV6-4
CDR3: CASSDLAGAADTQYF

V: TRBV11-3
CDR3: CASSLVGASNEQFF

V: TRBV25-1
CDR3: CASSVTRGRGTDTQYF

V: TRBV7-2
CDR3: CASSLSWAGTSHEQYF

V: TRBV5-4
CDR3: CASSLGGDLEQYF

V: TRBV30
CDR3: CAWTRTSRDTQYF

V: TRBV7-6
CDR3: CASSYTGTYGTGELFF

V: TRBV5-4
CDR3: CASSTRQGRTEETQYF

V: TRBV6-6
CDR3: CASSYSTGIYEQYF

V: TRBV15
CDR3: CATSRDGRSQETQYF

V: TRBV5-1
CDR3: CASSSGTGGDETQYF

V: TRBV5-1
CDR3: CASSLLSLAGANTGELFF

V: TRBV2
CDR3: CASSQRLASADTQYF